Listed below are T cell receptor beta chains from one sample, sequenced in a study of blood T cell repertoires in COVID-19. Sequenced by immunoSEQ multiplex PCR; TCRdb stores in-frame clones only, minus some. The repertoire includes 95,000 to 150,000 clones, 70% to 80% of them detected once, and 3% to 4.5% sits in the top ten. Input material: peripheral blood. These receptors came from a woman aged 80 or over with acute or convalescent COVID-19. Each CDR3 is given without its conserved first and last residue. The D gene is left open where the match is weak. Clone sizes are given selectively: once, few, many, or a class where the clone is expanded.

d_gene,v_gene,abundance,CDR3aa
.,TRBV6-4,.,ASSATGYYGYT
TRBD1,TRBV19,.,ASRPPAGGEQF
TRBD2,TRBV19,.,ASSTRTSGRPSYNEQF
.,TRBV19,.,ASSRGRVSSYNEQF
TRBD1,TRBV18,.,ASSDLLGQANTEAF
.,TRBV6-2/TRBV6-3,few,ASSSADGLGPTGELF
TRBD1,TRBV5-5,.,ASSRDRGAYEQY
TRBD1,TRBV6-5,.,ASISQGNSGNTIY
TRBD1,TRBV24-1,.,ATKGANTEAF
.,TRBV11-2,.,ASSFGGQITEAF
.,TRBV7-2,.,ASSLEPGKGDTQY
.,TRBV9,.,ASSADYNEQF
.,TRBV19,.,ASSPTLDRELF
TRBD2,TRBV19,few,ASSPGTSGIFDTGELF
TRBD2,TRBV7-2,.,ASSLSTPTSGQETQY
TRBD1,TRBV5-6,.,ASSLVRGQGSLEAF
.,TRBV27,once,ASSLGQVPYEQY
.,TRBV7-3,.,ASSKGVGETQY
.,TRBV30,.,ALNHGRVNTGELF
TRBD1,TRBV2,.,ASRRGQGVYGYT
TRBD1,TRBV28,.,ASRQRSGTGDNEQY
TRBD2,TRBV14,.,ASSQDRAGGRTDTQY
.,TRBV7-2,.,ASSLSPQVEAF
TRBD1,TRBV5-1,few,ASSYRTGGADGYT
.,TRBV5-1,.,ASSLSPAPSSYNEQF
TRBD2,TRBV14,.,ASSWGLAGTDTQY
TRBD1,TRBV27,.,ASSRTGISYEQY
.,TRBV24-1,.,ATSDSGGTQH
TRBD1,TRBV11-2,.,ASSRTGHWGGELF
.,TRBV7-2,.,ASSLGQLNQPQH
.,TRBV15,.,ATSRDHRVLLSSGNTIY
.,TRBV19,.,ASTRSQAFSGNTIY
.,TRBV7-9,.,ASAEALNSPLH
.,TRBV5-1,.,ASSLQENTEAF
.,TRBV24-1,once,ATSDLIRTDYSNQPQH
TRBD2,TRBV6-5,.,ASSSGGYEQY
TRBD1,TRBV28,few,ASSLNRGQGNTEAF
.,TRBV25-1,.,ASSGSGWNTIY
.,TRBV5-1,.,ASSLVTGDEQY
.,TRBV19,few,ASSIRQDFNEQF
.,TRBV19,.,ASSIYAQGKDEQF
.,TRBV5-4,few,ASSPRTDYEQY
.,TRBV10-3,.,AISEWTFGGETQY
.,TRBV5-1,.,ASSKDLDSSYNEQF
.,TRBV3-1/TRBV3-2,.,ASSPWGGPLNYGYT
.,TRBV6-4,.,ASSDNSEADTQY
.,TRBV5-1,.,ASSLHGSSYEQY
.,TRBV19,.,ASSPLQEFQPQH
TRBD1,TRBV5-1,.,ASSATGGAGYGYT
TRBD1,TRBV18,.,ASSPTGTGGSEQY
.,TRBV9,.,ASSQTGQTEAF
.,TRBV12-3/TRBV12-4,.,ASSLSPSTEAF
TRBD2,TRBV9,.,ASSVHPLAGTSTDTQY
.,TRBV5-1,.,ASSVEFTDTQY
TRBD1,TRBV7-9,.,ASSPGTGNLQY
.,TRBV6-5,.,ASRSSSGATEAF
.,TRBV7-3,.,ASSPGKDEKLF